What follows are 13 T cell receptor beta chains derived from one specimen sequenced in a study of OX40 agonist ivuxolimab in advanced cancers. TCRdb's table, derived via immunoSEQ multiplex PCR, lists solely in-frame clones and lacks some. The table records roughly 16,000 clones, about 76% of them present only once. The starting material was CD4+ or CD8+ T cells sorted from blood, obtained in a trial of the OX40 agonist ivuxolimab. The receptors derive from an adult with an advanced solid tumor such as melanoma, head and neck, liver or kidney cancer.

The chain recombines TRBV9 with TRBJ2-2; D is possibly TRBD1 (6 bases). The CDR3 sequence is 16 residues long. From germline, CDR1 is SGDLS and CDR2 YYNGEE. V was shortened by 0 bases and J by 0 bases, with 9 bases between the two germline ends. Here the CDR3 DNA reads TGTGCCAGCAGCGTAGGGGACAAAGCGAACACCGGGGAGCTGTTTTTT. As protein: CASSVGDKANTGELFF.

The chain recombines TRBV7-3 with TRBJ1-3, with 10 bases that match TRBD1. Germline values: CDR1 SGHTA, CDR2 FQGTGA. Losses at the gene ends were 5 bases for V and 2 bases for J; bases not matched to a gene: 3. The CDR3 loop spans 15 amino acids. Here the CDR3 DNA reads TGTGCCAGCAGCAGGACAGGGGGTACTGGAAACACCATATATTTT. Its protein product is CASSRTGGTGNTIYF.

The chain joins TRBV5-5 to TRBJ2-5; perhaps TRBD2 as D (6 bases). The CDR3 has 18 residues. Germline CDR1 is SGHKS and CDR2 is YYEKEE (reference sequence). V was shortened by 4 bases and J by 2 bases, with 24 bases between the two germline ends. The CDR3, as DNA: TGTGCCAGCAGCCCCGCTGCAGCGGGCTCCCCTTTTCAAGAGACCCAGTACTTC. Protein: CASSPAAAGSPFQETQYF. The whole variable domain, filled in from reference TRBV5-5 and TRBJ2-5, reads DAGVTQSPTHLIKTRGQQVTLRCSPISGHKSVSWYQQVLGQGPQFIFQYYEKEERGRGNFPDRFSARQFPNYSSELNVNALLLGDSALYLCASSPAAAGSPFQETQYFGPGTRLLVL.

The chain carries TRBV11-2 and TRBJ1-4; no definite D call. Germline V lookup: CDR1 SGHAT, CDR2 FQNNGV. Trimming removed 0 bases from V and 3 bases from J, with 11 bases in between. CDR3 length: 16 amino acids. CDR3 residues: CASSLEVAFSNEKLFF. CDR3 nucleotide sequence: TGTGCCAGCAGCTTAGAGGTGGCGTTTTCTAATGAAAAACTGTTTTTT.

The chain has TRBV6-5 and TRBJ1-5, with a possible D match to TRBD1 (5 bases). The germline V and J ends were trimmed by 6 bases and 7 bases, with 16 bases remaining between them. This CDR3 region has 14 residues. Germline V gene lookup returns CDR1 MNHEY and CDR2 SVGAGI. This CDR3 is CASSHTGPGQPQHF. CDR3 in DNA: TGTGCCAGCAGCCATACAGGCCCAGGGCAGCCCCAGCATTTT.

This clone was seen a handful of times. The rearrangement joins TRBV5-1 to TRBJ1-1, with D hard to call. The V end was cut by 2 bases, the J end by 7 bases, with 9 bases between. This CDR3 is built from 12 residues. The germline V gene has CDR1 SGHRS and CDR2 YFSETQ. This chain's CDR3 is CASSFVGVEAFF. The CDR3 DNA sequence: TGCGCCAGCAGCTTCGTTGGCGTTGAAGCTTTCTTT.

The chain has TRBV5-6 and TRBJ2-7; 7 positions match TRBD1. Trimming removed 0 bases from V and 6 bases from J; junction bases left unmatched: 3. Germline loops: CDR1 SGHDT, CDR2 YYEEEE. The CDR3 covers 13 residues. The CDR3 sequence: CASSLGTGTEQYF. The CDR3 DNA is TGTGCCAGCAGCTTGGGGACAGGAACCGAGCAGTACTTC.

The gene calls are TRBV7-9 and TRBJ2-7, with 7 bases that match TRBD1. Germline lookup yields CDR1 SEHNR and CDR2 FQNEAQ (reference sequence). This CDR3 region has 16 residues. J was trimmed by 2 bases and V by 4 bases; bases with no gene match: 11. The CDR3 DNA is TGTGCCAGCAGCTATTCCGGGACAGAAAGACCCTACGAGCAGTACTTC. It is translated as CASSYSGTERPYEQYF.

The rearrangement links TRBV7-9 to TRBJ2-1; no clear D gene. CDR3 size: 12 residues. Trimming pared 6 bases from V and 9 bases from J, leaving 12 bases between. In germline, CDR1 is SEHNR, CDR2 FQNEAQ (reference sequence). DNA for the CDR3: TGTGCCAGCAGGGAAAGGGATGTTGAGCAGTTCTTC. Its translation: CASRERDVEQFF.

V usage is TRBV4-3 and J usage is TRBJ1-1; D is ambiguous. The V and J ends lost 4 bases and 0 bases respectively, with 6 bases between them. CDR3 length: 13 residues. Germline V lookup: CDR1 LGHNA, CDR2 YSLEER. As DNA, the CDR3 is TGCGCCAGCAGCCTTTTCATGAACACTGAAGCTTTCTTT. Translation gives CASSLFMNTEAFF.

In its sample, this clone was seen a few times. The CDR3 DNA sequence: TGTGCCAGCAGCCTCGAGGGGGACACTGAAGCTTTCTTT. Its protein product is CASSLEGDTEAFF. The chain employs TRBV9 and TRBJ1-1; D might be TRBD1 (6 bases). CDR3 size: 13 residues. Deletions cut 4 bases from V and 3 bases from J, with 10 bases between. The germline CDR1 and CDR2 sequences are SGDLS and YYNGEE.

The rearrangement uses TRBV28 and TRBJ1-4, with 7 bases aligning to TRBD1. Germline assignment: CDR1 MDHEN and CDR2 SYDVKM. The CDR3 totals 15 residues. V was clipped by 5 bases and J by 7 bases; unmatched bases: 10. In DNA form, the CDR3 reads TGTGCCAGCAGTCTCGGCGACAGGGTTGCTGAAAAACTGTTTTTT. Encoded protein: CASSLGDRVAEKLFF.

V gene TRBV18 combines with J gene TRBJ2-2; D remains ambiguous. Trimming left V 6 bases short and J 4 bases short, with 12 bases between. The length of the CDR3 is 14 residues. Germline lookup yields CDR1 KGHSH and CDR2 LQKENI. The CDR3: CASSTIPGTGELFF. CDR3 coding DNA: TGTGCCAGCTCTACAATCCCGGGCACCGGGGAGCTGTTTTTT.